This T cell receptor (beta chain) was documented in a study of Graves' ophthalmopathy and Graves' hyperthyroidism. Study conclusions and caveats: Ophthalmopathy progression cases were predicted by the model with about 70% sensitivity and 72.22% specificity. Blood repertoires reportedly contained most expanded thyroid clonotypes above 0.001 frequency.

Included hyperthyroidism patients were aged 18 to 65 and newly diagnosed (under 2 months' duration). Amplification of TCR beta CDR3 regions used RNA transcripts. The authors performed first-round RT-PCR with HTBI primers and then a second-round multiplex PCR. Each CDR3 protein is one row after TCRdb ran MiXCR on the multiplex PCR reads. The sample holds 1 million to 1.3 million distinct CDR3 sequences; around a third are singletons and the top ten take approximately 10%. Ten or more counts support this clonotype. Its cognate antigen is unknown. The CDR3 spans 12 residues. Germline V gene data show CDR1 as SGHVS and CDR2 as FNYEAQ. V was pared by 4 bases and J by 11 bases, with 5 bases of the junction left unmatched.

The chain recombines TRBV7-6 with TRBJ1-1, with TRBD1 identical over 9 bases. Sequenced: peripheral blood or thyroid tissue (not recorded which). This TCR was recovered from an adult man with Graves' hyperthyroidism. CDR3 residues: CASSSQGARAFF. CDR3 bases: TGTGCCAGCAGCTCACAGGGGGCGCGGGCTTTCTTT.